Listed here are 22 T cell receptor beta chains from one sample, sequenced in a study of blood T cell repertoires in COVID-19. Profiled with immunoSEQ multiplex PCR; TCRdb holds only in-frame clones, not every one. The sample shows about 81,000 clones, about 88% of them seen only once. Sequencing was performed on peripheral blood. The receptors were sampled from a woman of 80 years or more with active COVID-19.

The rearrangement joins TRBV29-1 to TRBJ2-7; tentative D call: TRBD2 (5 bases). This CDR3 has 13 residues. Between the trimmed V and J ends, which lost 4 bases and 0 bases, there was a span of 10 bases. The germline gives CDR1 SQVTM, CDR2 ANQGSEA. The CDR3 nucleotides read TGCAGCGTTGCGGACTTAAGCTCCTACGAGCAGTACTTC. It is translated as CSVADLSSYEQYF.

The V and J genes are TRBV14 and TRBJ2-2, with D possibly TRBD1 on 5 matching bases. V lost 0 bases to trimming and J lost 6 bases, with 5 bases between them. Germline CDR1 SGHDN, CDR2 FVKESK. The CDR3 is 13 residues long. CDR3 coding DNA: TGTGCCAGCAGCCAAGAACAGGCCGGGGAGCTGTTTTTT. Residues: CASSQEQAGELFF.

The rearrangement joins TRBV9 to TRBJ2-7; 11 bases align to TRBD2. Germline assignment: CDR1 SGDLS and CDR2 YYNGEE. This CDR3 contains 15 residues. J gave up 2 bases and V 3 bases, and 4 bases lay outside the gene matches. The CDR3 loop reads CASSAGTSGAYEQYF. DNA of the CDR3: TGTGCCAGCAGCGCCGGGACTAGCGGTGCCTACGAGCAGTACTTC.

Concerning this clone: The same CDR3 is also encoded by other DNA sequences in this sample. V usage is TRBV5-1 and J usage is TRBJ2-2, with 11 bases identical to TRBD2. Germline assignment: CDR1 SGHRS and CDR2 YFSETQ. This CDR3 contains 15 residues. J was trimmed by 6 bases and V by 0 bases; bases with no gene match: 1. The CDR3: CASSLGLAGPGELFF. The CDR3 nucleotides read TGCGCCAGCAGCTTGGGACTAGCGGGACCCGGGGAGCTGTTTTTT.

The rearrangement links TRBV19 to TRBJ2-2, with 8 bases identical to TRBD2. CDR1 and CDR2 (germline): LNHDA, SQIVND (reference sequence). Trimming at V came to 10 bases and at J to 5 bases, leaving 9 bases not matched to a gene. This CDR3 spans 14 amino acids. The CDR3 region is CAITSGAGTGELFF. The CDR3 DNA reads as TGTGCCATTACTAGCGGAGCTGGGACCGGGGAGCTGTTTTTT.

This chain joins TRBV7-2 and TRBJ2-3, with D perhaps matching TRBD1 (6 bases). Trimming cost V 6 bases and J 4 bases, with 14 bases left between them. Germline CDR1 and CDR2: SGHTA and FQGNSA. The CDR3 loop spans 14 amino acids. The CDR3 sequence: CASRGGAGADTQYF. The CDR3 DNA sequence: TGTGCCAGCAGAGGAGGAGCAGGGGCAGATACGCAGTATTTT.

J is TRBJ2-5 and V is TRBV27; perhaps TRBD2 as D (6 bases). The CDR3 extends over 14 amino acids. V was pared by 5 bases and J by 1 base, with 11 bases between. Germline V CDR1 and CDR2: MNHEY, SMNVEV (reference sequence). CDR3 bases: TGTGCCAGCAGTCCTGGGGACTTCCAAGAGACCCAGTACTTC. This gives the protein CASSPGDFQETQYF.

DNA for the CDR3: TGCGCCAGCAGCTTGGCCGTGACAGGGGGAGGCGAGCAGTACTTC. It codes for CASSLAVTGGGEQYF. The chain carries TRBV5-1 and TRBJ2-7, with 9 bases matching TRBD1. CDR1 is SGHRS, CDR2 YFSETQ, per germline. This CDR3 region has 15 residues. Germline trimming cut 0 bases from V and 6 bases from J; bases unmatched to any gene: 7. Complete variable domain (other parts from reference TRBV5-1 and TRBJ2-7): KAGVTQTPRYLIKTRGQQVTLSCSPISGHRSVSWYQQTPGQGLQFLFEYFSETQRNKGNFPGRFSGRQFSNSRSEMNVSTLELGDSALYLCASSLAVTGGGEQYFGPGTRLTVT.

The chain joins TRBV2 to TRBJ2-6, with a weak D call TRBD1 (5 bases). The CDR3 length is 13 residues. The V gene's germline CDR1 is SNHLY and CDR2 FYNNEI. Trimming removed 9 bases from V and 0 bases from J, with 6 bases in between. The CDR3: CASTGSGANVLTF. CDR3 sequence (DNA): TGTGCCAGTACAGGCTCTGGGGCCAACGTCCTGACTTTC.

The CDR3: CASTILSSGNTIYF. CDR3 sequence (DNA): TGTGCCAGCACTATCCTCTCGTCTGGAAACACCATATATTTT. This rearrangement joins TRBV6-5 to TRBJ1-3; no reliable D call. CDR3 length equals 14 residues. Per germline, CDR1 MNHEY and CDR2 SVGAGI. Trimming stripped 7 bases from V and 1 base from J, with 11 bases between.

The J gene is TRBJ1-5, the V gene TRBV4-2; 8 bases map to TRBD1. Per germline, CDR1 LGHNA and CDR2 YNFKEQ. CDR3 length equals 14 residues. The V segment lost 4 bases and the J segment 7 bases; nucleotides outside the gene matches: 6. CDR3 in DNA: TGTGCCAGCAGCCTGACAGGGGCCGGCCAGCCCCAGCATTTT. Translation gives CASSLTGAGQPQHF.

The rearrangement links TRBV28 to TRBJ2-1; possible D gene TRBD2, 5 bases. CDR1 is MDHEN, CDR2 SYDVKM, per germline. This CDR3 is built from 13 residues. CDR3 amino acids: CVTRRTAGNEQFF. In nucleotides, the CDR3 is TGTGTTACCCGGCGGACTGCCGGCAATGAGCAGTTCTTC. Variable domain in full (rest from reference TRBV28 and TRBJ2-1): DVKVTQSSRYLVKRTGEKVFLECVQDMDHENMFWYRQDPGLGLRLIYFSYDVKMKEKGDIPEGYSVSREKKERFSLILESASTNQTSMYLCVTRRTAGNEQFFGPGTRLTVL.

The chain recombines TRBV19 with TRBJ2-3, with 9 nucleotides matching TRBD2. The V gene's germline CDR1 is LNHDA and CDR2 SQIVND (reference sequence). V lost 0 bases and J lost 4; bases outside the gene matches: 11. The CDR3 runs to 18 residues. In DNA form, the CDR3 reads TGTGCCAGTAGTATAGATTCTGCTGCGGGAGGGCCCCCAGATACGCAGTATTTT. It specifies CASSIDSAAGGPPDTQYF.

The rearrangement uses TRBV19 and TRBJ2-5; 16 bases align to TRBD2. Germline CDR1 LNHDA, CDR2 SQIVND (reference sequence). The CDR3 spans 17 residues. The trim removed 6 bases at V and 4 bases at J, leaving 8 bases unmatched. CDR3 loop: CASRGTSGRAVGETQYF. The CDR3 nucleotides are TGTGCCAGTAGGGGGACTAGCGGGAGGGCCGTCGGAGAGACCCAGTACTTC. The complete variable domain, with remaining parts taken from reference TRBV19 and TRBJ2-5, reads DGGITQSPKYLFRKEGQNVTLSCEQNLNHDAMYWYRQDPGQGLRLIYYSQIVNDFQKGDIAEGYSVSREKKESFPLTVTSAQKNPTAFYLCASRGTSGRAVGETQYFGPGTRLLVL.

CDR3 coding DNA: TGCGCCAGCAGCTCTGGGAGCGGAACTAGCACAGATACGCAGTATTTT. Amino acid sequence: CASSSGSGTSTDTQYF. V is TRBV5-1 and J is TRBJ2-3; tentative D call: TRBD2 (5 bases). CDR1 SGHRS and CDR2 YFSETQ come from the germline V gene. Trimming pared 3 bases from V and 0 bases from J, leaving 14 bases between. The CDR3 sequence is 16 residues long.

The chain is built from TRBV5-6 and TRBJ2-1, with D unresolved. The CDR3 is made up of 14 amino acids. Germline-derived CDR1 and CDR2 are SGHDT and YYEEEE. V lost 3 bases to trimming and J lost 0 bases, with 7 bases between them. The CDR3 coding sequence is TGTGCCAGCAGCTCGGTTAGCTCCTACAATGAGCAGTTCTTC. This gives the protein CASSSVSSYNEQFF.

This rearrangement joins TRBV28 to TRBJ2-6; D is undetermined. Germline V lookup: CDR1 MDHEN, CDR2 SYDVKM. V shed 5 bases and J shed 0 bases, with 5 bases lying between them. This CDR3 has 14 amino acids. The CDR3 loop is CASSTVSGANVLTF. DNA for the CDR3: TGTGCCAGCAGTACGGTCTCTGGGGCCAACGTCCTGACTTTC.

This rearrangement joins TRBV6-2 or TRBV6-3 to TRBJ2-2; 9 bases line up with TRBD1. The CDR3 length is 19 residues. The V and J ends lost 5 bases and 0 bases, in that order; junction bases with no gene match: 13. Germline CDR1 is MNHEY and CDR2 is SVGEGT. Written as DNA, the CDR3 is TGTGCCAGCAGTACACTATCCGGGACAGGGATCGCGAACACCGGGGAGCTGTTTTTT. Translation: CASSTLSGTGIANTGELFF.

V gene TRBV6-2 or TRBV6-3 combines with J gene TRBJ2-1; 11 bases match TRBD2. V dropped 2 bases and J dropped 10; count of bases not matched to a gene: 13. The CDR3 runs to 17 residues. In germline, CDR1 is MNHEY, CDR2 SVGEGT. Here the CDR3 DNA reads TGTGCCAGCAGTTACGCGGCTAGCGGGAGGAGATTAGGCGAGCAGTTCTTC. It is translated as CASSYAASGRRLGEQFF.

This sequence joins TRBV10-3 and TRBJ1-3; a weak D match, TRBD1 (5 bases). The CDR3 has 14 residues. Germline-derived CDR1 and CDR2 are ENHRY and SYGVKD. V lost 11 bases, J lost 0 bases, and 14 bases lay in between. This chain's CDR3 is CASAGGDSGNTIYF. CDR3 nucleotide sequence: TGTGCCTCCGCCGGGGGAGACTCTGGAAACACCATATATTTT.

The CDR3 DNA reads as TGCGCCAGCAGCTTGGACAGTAACTATGGCTACACCTTC. This gives the protein CASSLDSNYGYTF. V gene TRBV5-1 combines with J gene TRBJ1-2; D call uncertain. Germline-derived CDR1 and CDR2 are SGHRS and YFSETQ. V dropped 0 bases and J dropped 1 base, with 4 bases sitting between them. This CDR3 has 13 residues.

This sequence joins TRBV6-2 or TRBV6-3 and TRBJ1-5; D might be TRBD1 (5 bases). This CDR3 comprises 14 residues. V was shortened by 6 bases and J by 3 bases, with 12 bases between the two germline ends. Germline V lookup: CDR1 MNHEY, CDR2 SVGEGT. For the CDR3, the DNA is TGTGCCAGCAGCCGACCAGGGTACAATCAGCCCCAGCATTTT. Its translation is CASSRPGYNQPQHF.